Listed below are T cell receptor beta chains from one sample, sequenced in a study of T cell responses to AZD1222 COVID-19 vaccine. The data were produced by immunoSEQ multiplex PCR, yet TCRdb's version contains in-frame clones alone and is incomplete. This sample has 170,000 or so clones, with 90% found just once. The specimen was peripheral blood, collected on day 0 of AZD1222 vaccination. The source of these receptors is an adult in good health. CDR3s include the opening cysteine and the closing phenylalanine or tryptophan. D genes are given only for firm matches. Not all rows give a size; the values are once, few, many and, for expanded clones, a class.

v_gene	j_gene	abundance	d_gene	CDR3aa	CDR3nt
TRBV7-9	TRBJ2-1	.	TRBD2	CASSWALAGGNEQFF	TGTGCCAGCAGCTGGGCACTAGCGGGGGGGAATGAGCAGTTCTTC
TRBV28	TRBJ2-1	.	.	CASSLELGPHEQFF	TGTGCCAGCAGTTTAGAGCTGGGACCCCATGAGCAGTTCTTC
TRBV7-2	TRBJ1-2	.	.	CASSLDRANYGYTF	TGTGCCAGCAGCTTAGACAGGGCTAACTATGGCTACACCTTC
TRBV5-8	TRBJ1-3	.	TRBD1	CASSRMDRGGNTIYF	TGTGCCAGCAGCCGTATGGACAGGGGTGGAAACACCATATATTTT
TRBV3-1/TRBV3-2	TRBJ2-7	.	.	CATASGGSYEQYF	TGTGCCACCGCGTCCGGTGGCTCCTACGAGCAGTACTTC
TRBV12-3/TRBV12-4	TRBJ2-7	.	.	CASSLETGKQYF	TGTGCCAGCAGTTTAGAAACGGGGAAGCAGTACTTC
TRBV13	TRBJ1-2	.	.	CASSRVGPLPYGYTF	TGTGCCAGCAGCCGCGTAGGCCCCCTGCCCTATGGCTACACCTTC
TRBV9	TRBJ2-3	.	.	CASSVGADSNTDTQYF	TGTGCCAGCAGCGTAGGGGCGGACTCGAACACAGATACGCAGTATTTT
TRBV5-6	TRBJ2-6	.	.	CASSPRPPGANVLTF	TGTGCCAGCAGCCCCAGGCCCCCTGGGGCCAACGTCCTGACTTTC
TRBV6-5	TRBJ2-7	.	.	CASRTGHVAAEQYF	TGTGCCAGCAGGACCGGGCACGTGGCGGCCGAGCAGTACTTC
TRBV29-1	TRBJ1-2	.	.	CSVDLNYGYTF	TGCAGCGTTGATTTGAACTATGGCTACACCTTC
TRBV4-2	TRBJ1-1	.	.	CASSPPGTGNTEAFF	TGTGCCAGCAGCCCCCCTGGGACGGGGAACACTGAAGCTTTCTTT
TRBV5-1	TRBJ2-5	.	TRBD2	CASSTGGGETQYF	TGCGCCAGCAGCACCGGGGGAGGGGAGACCCAGTACTTC
TRBV12-3/TRBV12-4	TRBJ1-2	.	.	CASSEYREYGYTF	TGTGCCAGCAGTGAATACAGGGAATATGGCTACACCTTC
TRBV7-2	TRBJ2-5	.	.	CASSFQGGPGETQYF	TGTGCCAGCAGCTTTCAGGGGGGCCCGGGAGAGACCCAGTACTTC
TRBV9	TRBJ1-1	.	.	CASSSLGSADTEAFF	TGTGCCAGCAGCTCCCTTGGCAGTGCGGACACTGAAGCTTTCTTT
TRBV27	TRBJ2-4	.	.	CASSLVGDQNIQYF	TGTGCCAGCAGTTTGGTCGGGGACCAAAACATTCAGTACTTC
TRBV5-8	TRBJ1-5	few	.	CASSPGVDQNQPQHF	TGTGCCAGCAGCCCCGGTGTTGACCAAAATCAGCCCCAGCATTTT
TRBV27	TRBJ1-6	.	.	CASSLYSPYNSPLHF	TGTGCCAGCAGTTTATACAGTCCTTATAATTCACCCCTCCACTTT
TRBV7-9	TRBJ2-7	few	.	CASSPGVVYEQYF	TGTGCCAGCAGCCCGGGGGTTGTCTACGAGCAGTACTTC
TRBV15	TRBJ1-6	few	.	CATSRDPGGAIGYSPLHF	TGTGCCACCAGCAGAGATCCCGGGGGGGCAATCGGGTATTCACCCCTCCACTTT
TRBV9	TRBJ2-7	.	.	CASSPGTLSFGYEQYF	TGTGCCAGCAGCCCCGGGACGCTATCCTTTGGGTACGAGCAGTACTTC
TRBV6-5	TRBJ2-7	.	TRBD1	CASSPTGGFYEQYF	TGTGCCAGCAGTCCGACAGGGGGATTCTACGAGCAGTACTTC
TRBV7-2	TRBJ1-2	.	.	CASSFSLYGYTF	TGTGCCAGCAGCTTTAGTCTCTATGGCTACACCTTC
TRBV30	TRBJ1-1	.	TRBD1	CAWRQGLNTEAFF	TGTGCCTGGCGACAGGGCTTGAACACTGAAGCTTTCTTT
TRBV19	TRBJ2-6	once	TRBD1	CASSPGTGLGSGANVLTF	TGTGCCAGTAGTCCGGGGACAGGCCTAGGCTCTGGGGCCAACGTCCTGACTTTC
TRBV9	TRBJ1-1	.	TRBD1	CASSALGTGEEAFF	TGTGCCAGCAGCGCCCTAGGGACAGGAGAGGAAGCTTTCTTT
TRBV6-5	TRBJ2-2	.	.	CASRRDTGELFF	TGTGCCAGCAGACGGGACACCGGGGAGCTGTTTTTT
TRBV5-6	TRBJ2-5	.	.	CASSFGPQETQYF	TGTGCCAGCAGCTTCGGCCCCCAAGAGACCCAGTACTTC
TRBV7-6	TRBJ2-1	.	.	CASSLRGGGAGDEQFF	TGTGCCAGCAGCTTACGAGGCGGGGGCGCGGGGGATGAGCAGTTCTTC
TRBV7-2	TRBJ1-1	.	.	CASRVGSMNTEAFF	TGTGCCAGCAGGGTGGGGTCCATGAACACTGAAGCTTTCTTT
TRBV9	TRBJ1-1	.	.	CASSFRVYTEAFF	TGTGCCAGCAGCTTCAGGGTCTATACTGAAGCTTTCTTT
TRBV10-1	TRBJ2-7	once	.	CASSGRAFSYEQYF	TGCGCCAGCAGTGGGAGGGCATTCTCCTACGAGCAGTACTTC
TRBV4-3	TRBJ2-1	once	.	CASSQEPAFHINNEQFF	TGCGCCAGCAGCCAAGAGCCGGCCTTCCATATTAACAATGAGCAGTTCTTC
TRBV27	TRBJ1-6	once	.	CASSLFSGNNSPLHF	TGTGCCAGCAGTTTATTCTCCGGGAATAATTCACCCCTCCACTTT
TRBV19	TRBJ1-1	.	.	CASSIGAGRTEAFF	TGTGCCAGTAGTATAGGGGCGGGGCGGACTGAAGCTTTCTTT
TRBV27	TRBJ1-4	.	TRBD1	CASSLYRGGEKLFF	TGTGCCAGCAGTTTGTACAGGGGGGGGGAAAAACTGTTTTTT